One sample yielded the 12 T cell receptor beta chains listed below, sequenced in a study of regulatory T cells in long-lasting Graves disease. The TCR beta library used iRepertoire HTBI primers with Arm-PCR amplification of CDR3. Each CDR3 protein gets one entry after TCRdb re-called the multiplex PCR reads with MiXCR. The sample lists 500,000 to 700,000 distinct CDR3 sequences; roughly 30% were seen once. Time point indicated: persistent/refractory GD, antithyroid drugs over 5 years with positive TRAb. The authors made the TCR library using RNA they extracted from PBMCs. The sequenced sample was peripheral blood mononuclear cells (PBMCs), obtained when the disease was refractory, from a patient treated with antithyroid drugs. Receptor source: a female donor with Graves disease.

The genes are TRBV19 and TRBJ2-4; D not certain. The end of the DNA is better explained by TRBJ2-5, so the J call may be wrong. This CDR3 spans 13 amino acids. CDR1 is LNHDA, CDR2 SQIVND, per germline (reference sequence). Here the CDR3 reads CASSFRAPETQYF. The CDR3 nucleotides read TGTGCCAGTAGTTTTCGGGCCCCAGAGACCCAGTACTTC.

In this sample, this clonotype turned up many times. The chain links TRBV12-3 or TRBV12-4 to TRBJ1-4; D is unclear. The V end lost 1 base, the J end lost 5 bases, and 8 bases lay between the germline ends. This CDR3 spans 14 amino acids. The DNA of the CDR3 is TGTGCCAGCAGTTTAGGGCAGATCAATGAAAAACTGTTTTTT. Translation gives CASSLGQINEKLFF.

This chain uses TRBV6-5 with TRBJ2-7, with 8 bases matching TRBD2. The V and J ends lost 4 bases and 0 bases, in that order; junction bases with no gene match: 8. There are 16 residues in the CDR3. Germline CDR1 is MNHEY and CDR2 is SVGAGI. CDR3 in amino acids: CASSFRLARPSYEQYF. Written as DNA, the CDR3 is TGTGCCAGCAGTTTCCGACTAGCGCGGCCCTCCTACGAGCAGTACTTC.

This chain links TRBV5-1 with TRBJ1-5; D ambiguous. This CDR3 has 18 amino acids. Germline V gives CDR1 SGHRS, CDR2 YFSETQ. V lost 0 bases to trimming and J lost 0 bases, with 16 bases between them. In DNA form, the CDR3 reads TGCGCCAGCAGCTTGGCCCGCCACCGCCTTTATAGCAATCAGCCCCAGCATTTT. Translated: CASSLARHRLYSNQPQHF.

The table lists this clonotype with many counts. The junction does not match germline at one end; this may be a read error. The gene calls are TRBV5-1 and TRBJ2-5; D gene ambiguous. The length of the CDR3 is 11 residues. CDR1 SGHRS and CDR2 YFSETQ come from the germline V gene. The CDR3 bases are TGTGCCAGCAGACCCGGGGAGACCCAGTACTTC. This gives the protein CASRPGETQYF. The variable domain in full, with the rest retrieved from reference TRBV5-1 and TRBJ2-5, is KAGVTQTPRYLIKTRGQQVTLSCSPISGHRSVSWYQQTPGQGLQFLFEYFSETQRNKGNFPGRFSGRQFSNSRSEMNVSTLELGDSALYLCASRPGETQYFGPGTRLLVL.

The table lists this clonotype with a few counts. This chain joins TRBV20-1 and TRBJ1-1; D call uncertain. Between the trimmed V and J ends, which lost 3 bases and 1 base, there was a span of 9 bases. Germline V gene sequence: CDR1 DFQATT, CDR2 SNEGSKA (reference sequence). The CDR3 contains 13 residues. The CDR3, as DNA: TGCAGTGCTAGTGGAGGGCCGAACACTGAAGCTTTCTTT. It yields the protein CSASGGPNTEAFF.

The gene calls are TRBV30 and TRBJ1-2; D unclear. CDR1 and CDR2 (germline): GTSNPN, SVGIG (reference sequence). The CDR3 has 12 amino acids. Trimming took 0 bases from V and 7 from J, leaving 9 bases between them. CDR3 sequence: CAWSVLMCGYTF. The CDR3 DNA is TGTGCCTGGAGTGTGTTAATGTGTGGCTACACCTTC.

Remarks on this clonotype: This could be a read error, since a much larger clone is one nucleotide away. The chain carries TRBV6-9 and TRBJ1-2; D perhaps matches TRBD1 (6 bases). This CDR3 contains 14 residues. CDR1 is MNHGY, CDR2 SVAAGI, per germline. V shed 4 bases and J shed 8 bases, with 17 bases lying between them. This CDR3 is CASSLWLGGTGYTF. The CDR3 DNA is TGTGCCAGCAGTTTATGGTTAGGGGGGACGGGCTACACCTTC.

This clonotype was observed once. The V gene is TRBV5-4, the J gene TRBJ2-2; 14 nucleotides line up with TRBD2. The ends lost 4 bases at V and 5 bases at J; junction bases unmatched: 4. The CDR3 loop spans 16 amino acids. Looked up from germline, CDR1 is SGHNT and CDR2 is YYREEE (reference sequence). The CDR3 bases are TGTGCCAGCAGCCCGACTAGCGGGAGGGGGACCGGGGAGCTGTTTTTT. The encoded protein is CASSPTSGRGTGELFF.

This chain uses TRBV6-5 with TRBJ1-2; TRBD1 matches at 12 bases. CDR1 is MNHEY and CDR2 is SVGAGI in the germline V gene. The CDR3 length is 15 residues. The trim removed 4 bases at V and 8 bases at J, leaving 8 bases unmatched. The CDR3: CASSSKGQGAVGYTF. The CDR3 nucleotides read TGTGCCAGCAGTTCCAAGGGACAGGGGGCAGTAGGCTACACCTTC.

This chain connects TRBV18 to TRBJ1-1; D unresolved. V was trimmed by 2 bases and J by 0 bases, leaving 4 bases between them. This CDR3 comprises 13 residues. CDR1 is KGHSH, CDR2 LQKENI, per germline. The CDR3 region has the DNA TGTGCCAGCTCACCAATCATGAACACTGAAGCTTTCTTT. This codes for CASSPIMNTEAFF.

This chain joins TRBV10-3 and TRBJ1-1; possibly TRBD1 for D (6 bases). V dropped 6 bases and J dropped 3 bases, with 17 bases sitting between them. Germline CDR1 reads ENHRY; CDR2 reads SYGVKD. The CDR3 spans 15 residues. The CDR3 sequence: CAISARGPGDTEAFF. CDR3 nucleotides: TGTGCCATCAGCGCCAGGGGACCCGGCGACACTGAAGCTTTCTTT.